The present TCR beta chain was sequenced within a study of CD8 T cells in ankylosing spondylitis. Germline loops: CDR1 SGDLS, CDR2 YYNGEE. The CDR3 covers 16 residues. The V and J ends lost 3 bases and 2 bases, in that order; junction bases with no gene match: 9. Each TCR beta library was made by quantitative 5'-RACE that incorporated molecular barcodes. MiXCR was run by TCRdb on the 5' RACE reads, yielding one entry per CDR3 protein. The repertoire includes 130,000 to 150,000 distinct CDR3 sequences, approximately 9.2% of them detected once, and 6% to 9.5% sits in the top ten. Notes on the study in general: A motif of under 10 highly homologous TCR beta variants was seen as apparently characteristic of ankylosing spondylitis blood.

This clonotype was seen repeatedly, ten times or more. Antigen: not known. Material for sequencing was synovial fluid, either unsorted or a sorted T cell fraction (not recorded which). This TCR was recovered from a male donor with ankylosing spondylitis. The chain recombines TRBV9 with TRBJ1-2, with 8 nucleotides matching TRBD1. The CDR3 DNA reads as TGTGCCAGCAGCGCGTTTGGACAGGGTAGAAACTATGGCTACACCTTC. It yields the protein CASSAFGQGRNYGYTF.